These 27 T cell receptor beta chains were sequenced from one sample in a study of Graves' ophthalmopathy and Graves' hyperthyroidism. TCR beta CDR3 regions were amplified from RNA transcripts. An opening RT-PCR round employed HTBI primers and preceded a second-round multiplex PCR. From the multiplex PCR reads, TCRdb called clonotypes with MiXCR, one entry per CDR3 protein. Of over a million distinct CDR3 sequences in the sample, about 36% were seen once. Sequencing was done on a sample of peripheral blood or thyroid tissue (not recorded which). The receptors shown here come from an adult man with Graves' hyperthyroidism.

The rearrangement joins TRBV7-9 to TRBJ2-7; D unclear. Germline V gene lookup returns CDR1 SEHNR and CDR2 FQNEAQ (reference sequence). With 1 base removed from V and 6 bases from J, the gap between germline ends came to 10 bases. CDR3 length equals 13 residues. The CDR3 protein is CASSLGEGIEQYF. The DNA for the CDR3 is TGTGCCAGCAGCTTAGGGGAAGGCATCGAGCAGTACTTC. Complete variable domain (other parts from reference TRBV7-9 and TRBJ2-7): DTGVSQNPRHKITKRGQNVTFRCDPISEHNRLYWYRQTLGQGPEFLTYFQNEAQLEKSRLLSDRFSAERPKGSFSTLEIQRTEQGDSAMYLCASSLGEGIEQYFGPGTRLTVT.

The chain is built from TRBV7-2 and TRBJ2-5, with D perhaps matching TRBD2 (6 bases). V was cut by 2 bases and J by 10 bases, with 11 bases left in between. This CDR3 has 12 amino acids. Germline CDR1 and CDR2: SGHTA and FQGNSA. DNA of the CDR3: TGTGCCAGCAGCTTACGACGGGGGATCCAGTACTTC. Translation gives CASSLRRGIQYF.

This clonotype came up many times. The CDR3 DNA reads TGTGCCAGCAGCTTACTCCCGAACACTGAAGCTTTCTTT. Translation gives CASSLLPNTEAFF. The rearrangement uses TRBV7-2 and TRBJ1-1; D gene unclear. Deletions cut 2 bases from V and 1 base from J, with 5 bases between. The CDR3 is made up of 13 amino acids. The germline V gene encodes CDR1 SGHTA and CDR2 FQGNSA. The variable domain in full, with the rest retrieved from reference TRBV7-2 and TRBJ1-1, is GAGVSQSPSNKVTEKGKDVELRCDPISGHTALYWYRQSLGQGLEFLIYFQGNSAPDKSGLPSDRFSAERTGGSVSTLTIQRTQQEDSAVYLCASSLLPNTEAFFGQGTRLTVV.

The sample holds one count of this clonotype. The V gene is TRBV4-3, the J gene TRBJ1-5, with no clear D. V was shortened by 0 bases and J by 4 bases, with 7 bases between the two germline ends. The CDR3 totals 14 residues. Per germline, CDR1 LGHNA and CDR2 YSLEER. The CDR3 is CASSQEPGNQPQHF. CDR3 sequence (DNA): TGCGCCAGCAGCCAAGAACCGGGTAATCAGCCCCAGCATTTT.

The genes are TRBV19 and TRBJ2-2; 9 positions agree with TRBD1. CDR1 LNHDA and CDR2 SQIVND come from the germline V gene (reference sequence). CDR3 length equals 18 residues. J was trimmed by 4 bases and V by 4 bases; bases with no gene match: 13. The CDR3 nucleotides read TGTGCCAGTAGTAGACGAACCGGGACAGGGCGGACCACCGGGGAGCTGTTTTTT. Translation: CASSRRTGTGRTTGELFF.

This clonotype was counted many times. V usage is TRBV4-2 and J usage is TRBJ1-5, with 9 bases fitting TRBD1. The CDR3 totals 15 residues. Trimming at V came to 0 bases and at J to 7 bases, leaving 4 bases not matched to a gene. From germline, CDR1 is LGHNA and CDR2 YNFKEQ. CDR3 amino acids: CASSQDGTGWQPQHF. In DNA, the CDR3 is TGTGCCAGCAGCCAAGATGGGACAGGGTGGCAGCCCCAGCATTTT.

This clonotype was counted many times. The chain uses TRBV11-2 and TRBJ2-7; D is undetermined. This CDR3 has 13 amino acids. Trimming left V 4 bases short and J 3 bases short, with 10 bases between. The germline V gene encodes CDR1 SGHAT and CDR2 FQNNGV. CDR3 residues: CASSSSPGYEQYF. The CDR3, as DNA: TGTGCCAGCAGCTCATCACCAGGCTACGAGCAGTACTTC.

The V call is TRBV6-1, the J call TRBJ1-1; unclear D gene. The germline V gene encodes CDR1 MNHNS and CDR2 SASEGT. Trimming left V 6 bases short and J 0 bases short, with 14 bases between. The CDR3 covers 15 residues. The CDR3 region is CASSENLGLNTEAFF. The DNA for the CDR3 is TGTGCCAGCAGCGAAAATCTCGGGTTGAACACTGAAGCTTTCTTT.

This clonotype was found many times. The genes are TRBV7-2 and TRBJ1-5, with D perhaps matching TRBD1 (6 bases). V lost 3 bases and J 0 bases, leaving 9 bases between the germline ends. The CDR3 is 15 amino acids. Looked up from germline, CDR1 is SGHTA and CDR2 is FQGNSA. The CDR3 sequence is CASSLRGISNQPQHF. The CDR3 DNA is TGTGCCAGCAGCTTGAGGGGGATTAGCAATCAGCCCCAGCATTTT.

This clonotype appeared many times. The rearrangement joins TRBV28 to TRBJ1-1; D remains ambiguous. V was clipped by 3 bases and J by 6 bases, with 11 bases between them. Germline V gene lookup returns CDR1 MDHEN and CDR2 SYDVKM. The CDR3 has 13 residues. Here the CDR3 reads CASSLSSNPEAFF. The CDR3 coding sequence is TGTGCCAGCAGTTTGAGTTCAAACCCTGAAGCTTTCTTT.

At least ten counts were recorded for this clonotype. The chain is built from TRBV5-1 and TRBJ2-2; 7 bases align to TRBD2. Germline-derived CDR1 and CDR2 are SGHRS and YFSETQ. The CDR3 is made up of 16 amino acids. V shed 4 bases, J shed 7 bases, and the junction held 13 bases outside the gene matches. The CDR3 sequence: CASSPGPRGSVGELFF. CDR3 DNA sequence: TGCGCCAGCAGCCCCGGCCCACGCGGGAGTGTCGGGGAGCTGTTTTTT.

CDR3: CSASRQGMRSSYEQYF. The DNA for the CDR3 is TGCAGTGCTAGTAGACAGGGCATGAGGAGCTCCTACGAGCAGTACTTC. J is TRBJ2-7 and V is TRBV20-1; 7 bases map to TRBD1. The germline gives CDR1 DFQATT, CDR2 SNEGSKA (reference sequence). This CDR3 is built from 16 residues. V shed 3 bases, J shed 0 bases, and the junction held 11 bases outside the gene matches.

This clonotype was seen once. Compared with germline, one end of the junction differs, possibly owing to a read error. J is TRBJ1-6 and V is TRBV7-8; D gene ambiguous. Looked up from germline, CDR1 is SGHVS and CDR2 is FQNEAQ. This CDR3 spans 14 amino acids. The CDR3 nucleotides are TGTGCCGGCAGCCCGACGCCCCGGGATTCACCCCTCCACTTT. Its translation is CAGSPTPRDSPLHF.

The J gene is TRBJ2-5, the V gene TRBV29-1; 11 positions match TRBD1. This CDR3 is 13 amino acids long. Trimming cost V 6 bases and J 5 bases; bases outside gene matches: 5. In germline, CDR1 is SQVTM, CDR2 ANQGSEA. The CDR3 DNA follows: TGCAGCGTCCCCGGGACAGGGGGGGAGACCCAGTACTTC. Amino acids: CSVPGTGGETQYF.

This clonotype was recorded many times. The CDR3 nucleotides read TGTGCCAGTAGTTGGTGGAGTCAGCCCCAGCATTTT. Its translation is CASSWWSQPQHF. The chain uses TRBV19 and TRBJ1-5; D gene ambiguous. The CDR3 covers 12 residues. The germline V gene encodes CDR1 LNHDA and CDR2 SQIVND (reference sequence). V lost 5 bases and J 6 bases, leaving 8 bases between the germline ends.

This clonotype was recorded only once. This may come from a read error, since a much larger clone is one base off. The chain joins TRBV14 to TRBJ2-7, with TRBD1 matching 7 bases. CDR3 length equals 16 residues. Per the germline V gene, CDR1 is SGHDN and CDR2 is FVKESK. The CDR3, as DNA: TGTGCCAACAGCCAAGATCTTAGGGGGCCAACGAGCGAGCAGTACTTC. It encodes CANSQDLRGPTSEQYF.

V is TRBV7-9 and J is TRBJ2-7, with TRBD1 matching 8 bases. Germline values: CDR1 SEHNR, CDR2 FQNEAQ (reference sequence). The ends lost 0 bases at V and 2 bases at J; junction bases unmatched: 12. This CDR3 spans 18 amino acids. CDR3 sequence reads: CASSLALRPGTGTYEQYF. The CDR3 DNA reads TGTGCCAGCAGCTTAGCCCTAAGACCAGGGACAGGAACCTACGAGCAGTACTTC.

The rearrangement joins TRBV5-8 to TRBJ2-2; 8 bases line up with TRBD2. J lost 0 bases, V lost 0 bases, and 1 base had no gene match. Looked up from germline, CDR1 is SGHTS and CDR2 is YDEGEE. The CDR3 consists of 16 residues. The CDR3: CASSLVGLANTGELFF. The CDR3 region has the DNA TGTGCCAGCAGCTTGGTGGGACTAGCGAACACCGGGGAGCTGTTTTTT.

For the CDR3, the DNA is TGCAGCGTTGGGGGCGGACAACTAGCCAAAAACATTCAGTACTTC. Amino acids: CSVGGGQLAKNIQYF. The chain employs TRBV29-1 and TRBJ2-4; D might be TRBD1 (5 bases). CDR1 is SQVTM and CDR2 is ANQGSEA in the germline V gene. This CDR3 is 15 amino acids long. Trimming removed 4 bases from V and 0 bases from J, with 13 bases in between.

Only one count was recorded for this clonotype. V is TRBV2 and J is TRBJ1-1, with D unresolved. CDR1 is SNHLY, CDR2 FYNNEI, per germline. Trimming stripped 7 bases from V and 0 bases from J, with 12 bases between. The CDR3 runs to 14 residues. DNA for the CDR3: TGTGCCAGCAACATCCGGAGGATGAACACTGAAGCTTTCTTT. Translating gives CASNIRRMNTEAFF.

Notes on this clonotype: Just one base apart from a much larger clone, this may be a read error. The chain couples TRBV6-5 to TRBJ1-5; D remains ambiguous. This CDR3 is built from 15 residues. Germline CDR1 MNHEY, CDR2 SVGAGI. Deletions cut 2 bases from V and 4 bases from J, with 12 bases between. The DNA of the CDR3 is TGTGCCAGCAGTTACGCAGGTGACGCTAATCAGCCCCAGCATTTT. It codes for CASSYAGDANQPQHF.

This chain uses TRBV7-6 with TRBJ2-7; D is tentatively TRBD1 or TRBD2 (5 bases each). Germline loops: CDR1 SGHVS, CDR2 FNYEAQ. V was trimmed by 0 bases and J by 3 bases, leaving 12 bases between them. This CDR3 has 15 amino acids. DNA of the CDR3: TGTGCCAGCAGCTTAGCGGGGGATGAATACTACGAGCAGTACTTC. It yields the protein CASSLAGDEYYEQYF.

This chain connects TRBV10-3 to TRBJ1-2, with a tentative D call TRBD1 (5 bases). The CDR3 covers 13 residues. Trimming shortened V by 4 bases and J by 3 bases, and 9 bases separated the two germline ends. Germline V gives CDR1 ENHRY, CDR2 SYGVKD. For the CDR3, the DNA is TGTGCCATCAGTGGGGGCGACCACTATGGCTACACCTTC. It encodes CAISGGDHYGYTF.

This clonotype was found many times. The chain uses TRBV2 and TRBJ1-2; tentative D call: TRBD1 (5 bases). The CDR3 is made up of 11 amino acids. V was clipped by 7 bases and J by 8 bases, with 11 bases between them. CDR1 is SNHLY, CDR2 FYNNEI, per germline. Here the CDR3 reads CASTLDIGYTF. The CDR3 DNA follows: TGTGCCAGCACCTTGGACATCGGCTACACCTTC.

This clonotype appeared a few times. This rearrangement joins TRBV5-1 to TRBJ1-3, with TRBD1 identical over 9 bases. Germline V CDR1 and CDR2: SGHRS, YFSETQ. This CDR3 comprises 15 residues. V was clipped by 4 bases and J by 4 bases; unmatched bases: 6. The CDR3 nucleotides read TGCGCCAGCAGCCGATCAGGACAGGGGGGAAACACCATATATTTT. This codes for CASSRSGQGGNTIYF. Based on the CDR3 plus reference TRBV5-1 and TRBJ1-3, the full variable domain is KAGVTQTPRYLIKTRGQQVTLSCSPISGHRSVSWYQQTPGQGLQFLFEYFSETQRNKGNFPGRFSGRQFSNSRSEMNVSTLELGDSALYLCASSRSGQGGNTIYFGEGSWLTVV.

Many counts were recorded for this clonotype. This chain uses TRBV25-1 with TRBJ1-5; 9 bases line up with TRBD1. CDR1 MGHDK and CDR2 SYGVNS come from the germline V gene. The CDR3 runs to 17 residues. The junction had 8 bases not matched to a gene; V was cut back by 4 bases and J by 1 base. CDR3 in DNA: TGTGCCAGCAGTGCAACCGACAGGGGGGTAAGCAATCAGCCCCAGCATTTT. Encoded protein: CASSATDRGVSNQPQHF.

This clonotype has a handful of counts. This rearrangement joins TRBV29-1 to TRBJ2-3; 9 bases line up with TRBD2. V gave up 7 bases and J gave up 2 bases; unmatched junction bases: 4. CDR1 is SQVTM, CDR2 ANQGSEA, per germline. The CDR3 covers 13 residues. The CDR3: CSARLAVTDTQYF. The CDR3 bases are TGCAGCGCGAGACTAGCGGTCACAGATACGCAGTATTTT.